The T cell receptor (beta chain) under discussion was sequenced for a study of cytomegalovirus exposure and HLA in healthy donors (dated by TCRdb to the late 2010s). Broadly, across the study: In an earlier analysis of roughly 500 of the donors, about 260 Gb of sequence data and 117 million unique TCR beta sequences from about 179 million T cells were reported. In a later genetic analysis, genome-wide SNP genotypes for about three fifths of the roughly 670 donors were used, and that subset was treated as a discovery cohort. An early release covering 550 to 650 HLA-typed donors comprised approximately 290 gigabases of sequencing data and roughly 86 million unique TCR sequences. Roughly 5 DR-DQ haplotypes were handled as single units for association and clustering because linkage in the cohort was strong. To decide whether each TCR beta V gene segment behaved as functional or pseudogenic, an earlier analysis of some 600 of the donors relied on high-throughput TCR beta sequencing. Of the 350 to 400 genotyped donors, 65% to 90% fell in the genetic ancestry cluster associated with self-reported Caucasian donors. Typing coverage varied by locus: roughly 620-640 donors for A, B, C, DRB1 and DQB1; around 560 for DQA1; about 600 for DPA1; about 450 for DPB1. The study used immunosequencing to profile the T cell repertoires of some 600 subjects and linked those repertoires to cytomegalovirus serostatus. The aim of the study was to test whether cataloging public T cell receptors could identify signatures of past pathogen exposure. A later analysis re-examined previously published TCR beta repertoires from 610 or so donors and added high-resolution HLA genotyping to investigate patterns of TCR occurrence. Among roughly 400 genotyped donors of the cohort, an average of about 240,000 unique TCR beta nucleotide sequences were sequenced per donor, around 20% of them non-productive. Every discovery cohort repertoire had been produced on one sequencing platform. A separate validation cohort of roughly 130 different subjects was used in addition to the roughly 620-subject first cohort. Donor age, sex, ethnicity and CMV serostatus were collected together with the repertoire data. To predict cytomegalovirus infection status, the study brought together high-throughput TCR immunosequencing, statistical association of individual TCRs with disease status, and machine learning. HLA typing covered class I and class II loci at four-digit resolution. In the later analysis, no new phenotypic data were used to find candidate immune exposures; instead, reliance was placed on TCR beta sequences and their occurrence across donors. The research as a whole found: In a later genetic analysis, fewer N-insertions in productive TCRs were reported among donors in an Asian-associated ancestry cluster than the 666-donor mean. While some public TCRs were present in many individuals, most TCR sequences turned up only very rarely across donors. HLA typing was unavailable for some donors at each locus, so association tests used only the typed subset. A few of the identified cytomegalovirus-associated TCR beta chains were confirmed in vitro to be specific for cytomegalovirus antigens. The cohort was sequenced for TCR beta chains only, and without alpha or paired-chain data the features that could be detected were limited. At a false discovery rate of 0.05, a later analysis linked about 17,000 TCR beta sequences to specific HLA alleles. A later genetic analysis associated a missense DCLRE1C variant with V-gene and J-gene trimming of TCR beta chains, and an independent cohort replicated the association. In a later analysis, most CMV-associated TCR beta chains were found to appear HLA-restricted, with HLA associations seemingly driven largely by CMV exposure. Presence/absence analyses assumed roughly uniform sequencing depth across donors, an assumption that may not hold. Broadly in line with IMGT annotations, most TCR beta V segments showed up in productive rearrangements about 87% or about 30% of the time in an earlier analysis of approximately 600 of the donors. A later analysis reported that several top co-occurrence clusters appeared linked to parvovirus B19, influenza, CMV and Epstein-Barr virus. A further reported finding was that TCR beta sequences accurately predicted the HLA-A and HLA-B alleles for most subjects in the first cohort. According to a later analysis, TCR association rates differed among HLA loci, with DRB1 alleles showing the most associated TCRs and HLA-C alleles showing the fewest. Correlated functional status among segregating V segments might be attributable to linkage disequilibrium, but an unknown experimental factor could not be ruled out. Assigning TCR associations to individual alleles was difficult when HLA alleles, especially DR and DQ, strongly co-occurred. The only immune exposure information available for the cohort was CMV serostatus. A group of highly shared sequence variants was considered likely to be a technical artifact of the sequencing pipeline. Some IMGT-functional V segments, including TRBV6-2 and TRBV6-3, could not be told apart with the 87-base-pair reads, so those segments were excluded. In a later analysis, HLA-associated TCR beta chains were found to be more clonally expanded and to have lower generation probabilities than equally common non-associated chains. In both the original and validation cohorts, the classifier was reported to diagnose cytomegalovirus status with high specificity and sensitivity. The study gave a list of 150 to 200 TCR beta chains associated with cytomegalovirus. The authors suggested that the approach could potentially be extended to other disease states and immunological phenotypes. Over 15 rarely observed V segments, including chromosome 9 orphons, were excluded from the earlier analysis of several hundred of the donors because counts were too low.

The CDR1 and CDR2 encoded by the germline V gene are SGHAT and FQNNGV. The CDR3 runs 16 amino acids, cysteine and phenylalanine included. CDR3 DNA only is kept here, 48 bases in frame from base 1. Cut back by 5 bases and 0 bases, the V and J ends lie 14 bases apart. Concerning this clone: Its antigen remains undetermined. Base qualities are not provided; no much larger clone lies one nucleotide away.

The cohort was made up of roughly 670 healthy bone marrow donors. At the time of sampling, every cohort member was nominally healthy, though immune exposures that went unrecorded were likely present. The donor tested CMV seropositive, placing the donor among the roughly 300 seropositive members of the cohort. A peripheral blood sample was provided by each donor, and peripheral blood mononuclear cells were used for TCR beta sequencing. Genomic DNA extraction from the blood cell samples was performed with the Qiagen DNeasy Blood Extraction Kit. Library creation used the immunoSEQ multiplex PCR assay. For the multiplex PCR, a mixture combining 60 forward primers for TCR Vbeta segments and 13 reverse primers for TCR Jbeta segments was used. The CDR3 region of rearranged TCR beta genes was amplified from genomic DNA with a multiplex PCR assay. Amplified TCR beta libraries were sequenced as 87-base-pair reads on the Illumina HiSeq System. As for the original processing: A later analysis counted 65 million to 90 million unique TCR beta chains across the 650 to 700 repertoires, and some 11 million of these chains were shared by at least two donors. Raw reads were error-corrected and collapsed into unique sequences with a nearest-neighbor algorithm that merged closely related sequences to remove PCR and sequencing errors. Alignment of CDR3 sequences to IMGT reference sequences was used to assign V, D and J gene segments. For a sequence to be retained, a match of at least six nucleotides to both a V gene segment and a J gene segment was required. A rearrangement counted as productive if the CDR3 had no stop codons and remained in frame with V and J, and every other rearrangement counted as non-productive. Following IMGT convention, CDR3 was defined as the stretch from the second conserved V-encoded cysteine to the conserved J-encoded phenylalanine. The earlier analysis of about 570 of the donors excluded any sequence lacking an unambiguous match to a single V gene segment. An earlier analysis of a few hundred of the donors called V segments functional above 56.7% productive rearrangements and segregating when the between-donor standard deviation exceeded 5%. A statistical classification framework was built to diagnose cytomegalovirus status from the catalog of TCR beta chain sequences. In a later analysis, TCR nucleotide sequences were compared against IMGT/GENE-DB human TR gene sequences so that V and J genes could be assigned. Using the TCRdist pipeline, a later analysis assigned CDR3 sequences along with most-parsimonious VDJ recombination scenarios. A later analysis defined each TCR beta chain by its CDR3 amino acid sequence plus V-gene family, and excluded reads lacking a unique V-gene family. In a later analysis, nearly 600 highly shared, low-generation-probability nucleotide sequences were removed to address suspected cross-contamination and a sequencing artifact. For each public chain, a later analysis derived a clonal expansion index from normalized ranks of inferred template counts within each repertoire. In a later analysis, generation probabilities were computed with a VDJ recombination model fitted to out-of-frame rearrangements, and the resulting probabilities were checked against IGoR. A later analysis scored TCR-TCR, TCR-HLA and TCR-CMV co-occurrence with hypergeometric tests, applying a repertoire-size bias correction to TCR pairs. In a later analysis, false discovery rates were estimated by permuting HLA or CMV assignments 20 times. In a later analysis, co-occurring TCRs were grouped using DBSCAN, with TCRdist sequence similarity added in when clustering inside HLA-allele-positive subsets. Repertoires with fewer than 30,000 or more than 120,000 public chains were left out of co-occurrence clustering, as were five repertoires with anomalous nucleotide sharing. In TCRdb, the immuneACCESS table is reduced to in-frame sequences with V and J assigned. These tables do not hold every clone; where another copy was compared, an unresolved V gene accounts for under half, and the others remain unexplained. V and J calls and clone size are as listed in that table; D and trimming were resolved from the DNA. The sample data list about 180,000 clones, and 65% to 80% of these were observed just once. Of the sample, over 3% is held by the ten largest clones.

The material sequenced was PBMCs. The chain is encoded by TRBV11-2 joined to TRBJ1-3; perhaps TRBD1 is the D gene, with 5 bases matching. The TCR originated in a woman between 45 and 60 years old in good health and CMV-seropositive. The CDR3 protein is CASSLIRALSGNTIYF. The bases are TGTGCCAGCAGCCTTATCAGGGCCCTCTCTGGAAACACCATATATTTT.